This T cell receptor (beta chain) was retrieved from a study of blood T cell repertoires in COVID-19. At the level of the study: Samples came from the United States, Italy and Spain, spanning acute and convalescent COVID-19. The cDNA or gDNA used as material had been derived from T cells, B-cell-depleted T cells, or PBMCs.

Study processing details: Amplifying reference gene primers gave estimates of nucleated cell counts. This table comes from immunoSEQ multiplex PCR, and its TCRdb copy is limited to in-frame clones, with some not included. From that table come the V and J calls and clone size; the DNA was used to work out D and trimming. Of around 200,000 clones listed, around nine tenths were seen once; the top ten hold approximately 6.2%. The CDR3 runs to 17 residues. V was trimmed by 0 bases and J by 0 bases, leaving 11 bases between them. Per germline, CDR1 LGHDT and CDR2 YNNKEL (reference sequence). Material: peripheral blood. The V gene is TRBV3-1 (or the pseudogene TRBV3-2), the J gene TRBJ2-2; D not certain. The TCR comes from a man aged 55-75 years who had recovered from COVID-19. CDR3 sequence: CASSQDWNSPNTGELFF. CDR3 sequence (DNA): TGTGCCAGCAGCCAAGATTGGAATAGCCCGAACACCGGGGAGCTGTTTTTT.